The 16 T cell receptor beta chains given below trace back to one sample, sequenced in a study of tumor-infiltrating lymphocytes in primary liver carcinoma. Unsorted bulk tissue of roughly 19-30 mg yielded co-extracted RNA and DNA. A primer in the constant region served to generate TCR beta cDNA from around 500 ng of total RNA. Three-round nested multiplex PCR performed with slightly modified ARM-PCR produced the TCR beta libraries. PCR rounds one and two used TRBV1-TRBV30 forward primers with a C-beta reverse primer for 10 cycles each. TCRdb independently ran MiXCR on the multiplex PCR reads; one entry per CDR3 protein. The sample has 65,000 to 80,000 distinct CDR3 sequences, more than 60% seen once. The sample was liver tumor tissue from sampling region 4. Subset noted: tumor region T4, right-lateral pole. The origin of the receptors is a man aged 35 to 55 with primary liver carcinoma and hepatitis B virus infection.

Notes on this clonotype: Sequence at one end of the junction differs from germline and may be a read error. The chain joins TRBV11-3 to TRBJ2-7; D gene unclear. The CDR3 totals 13 residues. Germline V CDR1 and CDR2: SGHNT, YENEEA. The CDR3 sequence is CASSLKSPYERYF. Written as DNA, the CDR3 is TGTGCCAGCAGCTTAAAATCGCCCTATGAGCGGTACTTC.

About this clonotype itself: Its ends do not fully match the called genes, so a read error is possible. This chain uses TRBV11-2 with TRBJ2-1; D is undetermined. The germline gives CDR1 SGHAT, CDR2 FQNNGV. The CDR3 has 12 residues. This CDR3 reads CASNQEYNKQFF. CDR3 nucleotides: TGTGCCAGCAACCAGGAGTACAATAAGCAGTTCTTC.

This clonotype was observed many times. The CDR3 loop is CSVTTGEGTEAFF. CDR3 coding DNA: TGCAGCGTCACTACAGGTGAGGGCACTGAAGCTTTCTTT. V and J are TRBV29-1 and TRBJ1-1; D is possibly TRBD1 (5 bases). The germline V gene has CDR1 SQVTM and CDR2 ANQGSEA. The CDR3 totals 13 residues. V was cut by 6 bases and J by 4 bases, with 15 bases left in between. The full variable domain, its missing parts supplied by reference TRBV29-1 and TRBJ1-1, is SAVISQKPSRDICQRGTSLTIQCQVDSQVTMMFWYRQQPGQSLTLIATANQGSEATYESGFVIDKFPISRPNLTFSTLTVSNMSPEDSSIYLCSVTTGEGTEAFFGQGTRLTVV.

This clonotype was found once. A junction boundary mismatches the germline segment, possibly from a read error. J is TRBJ2-3 and V is TRBV12-3 or TRBV12-4; 10 positions match TRBD2. The CDR3 length is 15 residues. The CDR3 sequence is CTSSKLAGGEDTQYF. In DNA form, the CDR3 reads TGTACCAGCAGTAAATTAGCGGGAGGAGAAGATACGCAGTATTTT.

A remark on this clonotype: A read error may be the cause here, since a much bigger clone is one base away. The chain couples TRBV6-1 to TRBJ2-7; perhaps TRBD2 as D (5 bases). The CDR3 runs to 13 residues. The ends were cut back, 9 bases at V and 2 bases at J, with 14 bases in the middle. Germline V gives CDR1 MNHNS, CDR2 SASEGT. This CDR3 reads CASVNTSPYEQYF. CDR3 in DNA: TGTGCCAGTGTGAATACTAGTCCCTACGAGCAGTACTTC.

CDR3 in DNA: TGTGCCAGTAGTATAGATGGGGTCTCGGGGGCCAACGTCCTGACTTTC. Its translation: CASSIDGVSGANVLTF. The chain carries TRBV19 and TRBJ2-6, with unresolved D. The V end was cut by 0 bases, the J end by 4 bases, with 10 bases between. The CDR3 is made up of 16 amino acids. Germline loops: CDR1 LNHDA, CDR2 SQIVND (reference sequence).

A note on this clonotype: At one end, the junction sequence differs from germline, possibly due to a read error. The chain uses TRBV14 and TRBJ2-2, with D hard to call. The CDR3 runs 13 residues. The germline V gene has CDR1 SGHDN and CDR2 FVKESK. As DNA, the CDR3 is TGTACCAGCAGCCCTTTGAACACCGAGGAGCTGTTTTTT. Residues: CTSSPLNTEELFF.

Regarding this clonotype: It may be a read error: a sequence one base away is much more abundant. The conserved closing phenylalanine or tryptophan is absent in this CDR3, likely reflecting a read error. This sequence joins TRBV30 and TRBJ2-3; D remains ambiguous. Germline CDR1 and CDR2: GTSNPN and SVGIG (reference sequence). This CDR3 is 15 amino acids long. With 8 bases removed from V and 4 bases from J, the gap between germline ends came to 22 bases. CDR3 loop: CASRPQLAESDTQYL. The CDR3 DNA follows: TGTGCCAGCCGGCCCCAGCTGGCGGAATCAGATACGCAGTATTTG.

A word on this clonotype: Without the conserved terminal phenylalanine or tryptophan, this CDR3 likely stems from a read error. It is unclear where the CDR3 begins or ends on the DNA, so no DNA is shown, and the CDR3 is as TCRdb lists it. The rearrangement joins TRBV4-1 to TRBJ2-3. From its first to its last residue, the CDR3 has 13 amino acids. Germline CDR1 MGHRA, CDR2 YSYEKL. Here the CDR3 reads CASSLPEIHTQYS.

This clonotype was counted between two and nine times. At one of its ends the junction is not consistent with the germline gene, which may arise from a read error. The chain carries TRBV11-1 and TRBJ2-7; 8 positions agree with TRBD1. CDR1 SGHAT and CDR2 FQDESV come from the germline V gene (reference sequence). This CDR3 region has 15 residues. Here the CDR3 reads CASSPTDRDAYGQYF. CDR3 bases: TGTGCCAGCAGCCCCACGGACAGGGACGCCTACGGGCAGTACTTC. Full variable domain (outside the CDR3, taken from reference TRBV11-1 and TRBJ2-7): EAEVAQSPRYKITEKSQAVAFWCDPISGHATLYWYRQILGQGPELLVQFQDESVVDDSQLPKDRFSAERLKGVDSTLKIQPAELGDSAMYLCASSPTDRDAYGQYFGPGTRLTVT.

Remarks on this clonotype: One end of the junction is discordant with germline, which a read error may explain. The chain uses TRBV10-1 and TRBJ2-5; the D gene is possibly TRBD1 (5 bases). The CDR3 sequence is 15 residues long. CDR1 is WNHNN and CDR2 is SYGVQD in the germline V gene (reference sequence). The CDR3 DNA sequence: TGCGCCGGCAGTGAGTCGGGTTATGGACAAGAGACACAGTACTTC. Translation: CAGSESGYGQETQYF.

Of note for this clonotype: Given the absence of the conserved phenylalanine or tryptophan at the CDR3 end, a read error is likely. The CDR3 region has the DNA TGCAGTGCTAGCGGGCTGGTGAATAGTGAGCAGTTCCTC. As protein: CSASGLVNSEQFL. The V and J genes are TRBV20-1 and TRBJ2-1; no reliable D call. The CDR3 has 13 amino acids. The germline V and J ends were trimmed by 3 bases and 9 bases, with 15 bases remaining between them. The germline V gene has CDR1 DFQATT and CDR2 SNEGSKA (reference sequence).

There are a few counts of this clonotype. The chain is built from TRBV7-2 and TRBJ2-7, with D uncertain. The CDR3 covers 11 residues. Trimming removed 4 bases from V and 3 bases from J, with 4 bases in between. Germline V gene sequence: CDR1 SGHTA, CDR2 FQGNSA. The CDR3, as DNA: TGTGCCAGCAGCTCATTCTACGAGCAGTACTTC. Translating gives CASSSFYEQYF.

For this clonotype: The conserved final phenylalanine or tryptophan is absent from the CDR3, which likely points to a read error. The CDR3 region is CASSEAPKQGYEQYL. The CDR3 nucleotides are TGTGCCAGCAGTGAAGCGCCGAAACAGGGCTACGAGCAGTACCTC. The rearrangement uses TRBV6-1 and TRBJ2-7, with D tentatively TRBD1 (6 bases). The CDR3 totals 15 residues. Trimming removed 0 bases at V and 3 bases at J, with 12 bases between. The germline V gene encodes CDR1 MNHNS and CDR2 SASEGT.

The J gene is TRBJ1-5, the V gene TRBV6-5; D may be TRBD1 (6 bases). The CDR3 extends over 18 amino acids. Germline-derived CDR1 and CDR2 are MNHEY and SVGAGI. The ends were cut back, 6 bases at V and 0 bases at J, with 21 bases in the middle. Written as DNA, the CDR3 is TGTGCCAGCAGGTTGGCCAGTGGGGGCGCTTATAGCAATCAGCCCCAGCATTTT. This sequence encodes CASRLASGGAYSNQPQHF.

Of note for this clonotype: Because it lacks the conserved phenylalanine or tryptophan at the end, this CDR3 is likely a read error. The chain has TRBV6-1 and TRBJ1-2; 7 nucleotides agree with TRBD1. CDR1 and CDR2 (germline): MNHNS, SASEGT. This CDR3 is built from 14 residues. The CDR3 loop reads CASTRGGSHYGYTL. CDR3 DNA: TGTGCCAGTACCCGAGGGGGCAGCCACTATGGATACACCCTC.